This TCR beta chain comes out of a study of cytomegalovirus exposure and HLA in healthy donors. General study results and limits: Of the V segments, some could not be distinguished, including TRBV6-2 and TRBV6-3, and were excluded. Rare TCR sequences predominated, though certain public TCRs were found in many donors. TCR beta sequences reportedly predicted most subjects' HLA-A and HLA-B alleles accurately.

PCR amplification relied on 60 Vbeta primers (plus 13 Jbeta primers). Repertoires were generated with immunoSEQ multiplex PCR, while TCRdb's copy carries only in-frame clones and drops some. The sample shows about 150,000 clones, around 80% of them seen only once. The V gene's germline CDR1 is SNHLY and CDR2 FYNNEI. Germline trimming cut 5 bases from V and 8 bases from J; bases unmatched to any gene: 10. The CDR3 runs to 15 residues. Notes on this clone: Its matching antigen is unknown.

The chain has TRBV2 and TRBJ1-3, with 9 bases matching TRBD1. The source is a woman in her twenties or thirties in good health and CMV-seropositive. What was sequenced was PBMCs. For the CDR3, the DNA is TGTGCCAGCAGTCGTCCGGGACAGGGTTTAGACACCATATATTTT. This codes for CASSRPGQGLDTIYF.